The present T cell receptor (beta chain) was sequenced within a study of T cells in Graves' hyperthyroidism and ophthalmopathy. It was RNA transcripts that yielded the amplified TCR beta CDR3 regions. Researchers ran a first-round RT-PCR on the TCR CDR3 using the HTBI primer set. MiXCR was run by TCRdb on the multiplex PCR reads, yielding one entry per CDR3 protein. The sample has around 300,000 distinct CDR3 sequences; about 15% are singletons. V was clipped by 0 bases and J by 0 bases, with 15 bases between them. The CDR3 sequence is 16 residues long. Germline values: CDR1 SQVTM, CDR2 ANQGSEA. This clonotype was picked up a small number of times. Its cognate antigen is unknown. Exclusions: uncontrolled infection, other autoimmune disease, pregnancy, lactation. Study observations and caveats: In blood, most of the thyroid clonotypes expanded above 0.001 were also present.

The sample comprised blood. This TCR was recovered from a woman aged 30 to 39 with Graves' hyperthyroidism. J is TRBJ2-7 and V is TRBV29-1, with D perhaps being TRBD1 or TRBD2 (6 bases each). The DNA for the CDR3 is TGCAGCGTTGAAGATCGGGGGCAGGGACTCTCCTACGAGCAGTACTTC. Residues: CSVEDRGQGLSYEQYF.